Below are 14 T cell receptor beta chains sequenced from a single sample in a study of T cells after yellow fever vaccination. TCRdb analysed the 5' RACE reads with MiXCR anew, one entry per CDR3 protein. There are some 500,000 distinct CDR3 sequences in the sample; 13% occur only once, and 11% to 15% lies in the top ten. Sequencing was performed on PBMCs, taken on the day of the yellow fever booster vaccination. The receptors come from a young man who received the YFV17D yellow fever vaccine.

This clonotype was detected only a few times. This chain connects TRBV4-2 to TRBJ2-5; 9 bases line up with TRBD2. The CDR3 has 17 amino acids. Germline-derived CDR1 and CDR2 are LGHNA and YNFKEQ. The V gene end was trimmed by 0 bases and the J gene end by 5 bases; junction bases not matched to a gene: 10. Here the CDR3 reads CASSQELNSGSGETQYF. CDR3 DNA sequence: TGTGCCAGCAGCCAAGAGCTTAATAGCGGGAGTGGCGAGACCCAGTACTTC.

The J gene is TRBJ2-1, the V gene TRBV12-3 or TRBV12-4, with 11 bases identical to TRBD2. The CDR3 spans 18 residues. V shed 3 bases and J 1 base; nucleotides not matched to a gene: 8. The chain's CDR3 is CASSFTLAGVGSYNEQFF. The CDR3 region has the DNA TGTGCCAGCAGTTTTACACTAGCGGGAGTGGGGTCCTACAATGAGCAGTTCTTC.

The chain combines TRBV6-5 with TRBJ1-5, with D perhaps matching TRBD1 (6 bases). Looked up from germline, CDR1 is MNHEY and CDR2 is SVGAGI. The CDR3 has 13 amino acids. V was trimmed by 6 bases and J by 6 bases, leaving 12 bases between them. The CDR3 nucleotides read TGTGCCAGCAGAGCCAGGGGTGCTCAGCCCCAGCATTTT. Amino acids: CASRARGAQPQHF.

The chain couples TRBV20-1 to TRBJ2-7, with D possibly being TRBD1 (6 bases). Germline V gives CDR1 DFQATT, CDR2 SNEGSKA (reference sequence). Trimming removed 7 bases at V and 3 bases at J, with 16 bases between. The CDR3 runs to 13 residues. This chain's CDR3 is CSVLQGGVYEQYF. DNA of the CDR3: TGCAGTGTTTTACAGGGTGGTGTCTACGAGCAGTACTTC.

This clonotype has more than one count but fewer than ten. J is TRBJ2-7 and V is TRBV15; 7 positions agree with TRBD1. The CDR3 spans 13 residues. V trimming: 2 bases; J trimming: 3 bases; junction bases outside the gene matches: 1. Germline V gene sequence: CDR1 LNHNV, CDR2 YYDKDF (reference sequence). The CDR3 sequence: CATSRNRGYEQYF. As DNA, the CDR3 is TGTGCCACCAGCAGAAACAGGGGCTACGAGCAGTACTTC.

This sequence joins TRBV5-1 and TRBJ2-7; TRBD2 might be the D (5 bases). The length of the CDR3 is 12 residues. The V end was cut by 4 bases, the J end by 6 bases, with 11 bases between. Germline CDR1 SGHRS, CDR2 YFSETQ. The CDR3 bases are TGCGCCAGCAGCCGGGGAGAGCGCGAGCAGTACTTC. It yields the protein CASSRGEREQYF.

The V call is TRBV5-4, the J call TRBJ2-1, with a tentative D call TRBD2 (5 bases). Germline loops: CDR1 SGHNT, CDR2 YYREEE (reference sequence). This CDR3 is built from 16 residues. The ends were cut back, 0 bases at V and 0 bases at J, with 10 bases in the middle. CDR3 bases: TGTGCCAGCAGCTTGGCCGGCGGGTTCTCCTACAATGAGCAGTTCTTC. It specifies CASSLAGGFSYNEQFF.

A single count supports this clonotype. This chain uses TRBV20-1 with TRBJ2-7; D gene unclear. Trimming took 7 bases from V and 2 from J, leaving 15 bases between them. The CDR3 runs 13 residues. Per the germline V gene, CDR1 is DFQATT and CDR2 is SNEGSKA (reference sequence). The DNA for the CDR3 is TGCAGTGGTAGTAACGTAGGCACCTACGAGCAGTACTTC. This sequence encodes CSGSNVGTYEQYF.

This clonotype was seen many times. The chain employs TRBV7-2 and TRBJ2-1; D is perhaps TRBD1 (5 bases). Germline V gene data show CDR1 as SGHTA and CDR2 as FQGNSA. Trimming pared 1 base from V and 4 bases from J, leaving 17 bases between. The CDR3 runs 17 residues. In DNA form, the CDR3 reads TGTGCCAGCAGCTTAGTTAGTTCAGGGTTGTTGTACAATGAGCAGTTCTTC. Protein sequence: CASSLVSSGLLYNEQFF.

The genes are TRBV7-9 and TRBJ2-3, with 9 bases identical to TRBD2. Germline V gene data show CDR1 as SEHNR and CDR2 as FQNEAQ (reference sequence). The ends lost 1 base at V and 2 bases at J; junction bases unmatched: 7. This CDR3 contains 17 residues. CDR3 DNA: TGTGCCAGCAGCTTAGGGGTTCTAGCGGGGCCCACAGATACGCAGTATTTT. Residues: CASSLGVLAGPTDTQYF.

The chain uses TRBV3-1 and TRBJ2-2; TRBD1 matches 7 bases. Per the germline V gene, CDR1 is LGHDT and CDR2 is YNNKEL (reference sequence). The ends lost 6 bases at V and 6 bases at J; junction bases unmatched: 7. The CDR3 length is 14 residues. The CDR3 sequence: CASSRNRGSGELFF. The CDR3 bases are TGTGCCAGCAGTAGGAACAGGGGCTCCGGGGAGCTGTTTTTT.

The chain links TRBV7-6 to TRBJ1-5, with a possible D match to TRBD1 (6 bases). V was trimmed by 5 bases and J by 2 bases, leaving 16 bases between them. The CDR3 sequence is 16 residues long. Germline assignment: CDR1 SGHVS and CDR2 FNYEAQ. CDR3 in DNA: TGTGCCAGCAGCGTTACGACAGGAGGACGCAATCAGCCCCAGCATTTT. It yields the protein CASSVTTGGRNQPQHF.

The DNA for the CDR3 is TGTGCCAGCAGCTTAACAGGACTAGCGGGAGGCGGCGAGCAGTACTTC. Amino acid sequence: CASSLTGLAGGGEQYF. The chain employs TRBV7-3 and TRBJ2-7, with 14 bases aligning to TRBD2. The CDR3 has 16 residues. V gave up 0 bases and J gave up 6 bases; unmatched junction bases: 4. The germline V gene has CDR1 SGHTA and CDR2 FQGTGA.

This clonotype was seen a few times. The rearrangement uses TRBV20-1 and TRBJ2-7; TRBD2 matches at 14 bases. CDR3 length equals 14 residues. CDR1 and CDR2 (germline): DFQATT, SNEGSKA (reference sequence). V lost 2 bases, J lost 7 bases, and 4 bases stayed unmatched. As DNA, the CDR3 is TGCAGTGCTAGAACGGGACTAGCGGGAGTTGAGCAGTACTTC. Its protein is CSARTGLAGVEQYF.